One and the same sample provided the 11 T cell receptor beta chains below, sequenced in a study of T cells after yellow fever vaccination. TCRdb called the 5' RACE reads again in MiXCR, with one record for every CDR3 protein. The table has tens of thousands of distinct CDR3 sequences, 7.5% to 8% seen once. This material consisted of CD8+ T cells sorted from PBMCs, taken on the day of the yellow fever booster vaccination. Receptors originate from a man younger than 45 who received the YFV17D yellow fever vaccine.

The rearrangement links TRBV14 to TRBJ2-7; D call uncertain. The CDR3 sequence is 13 residues long. Germline CDR1 and CDR2: SGHDN and FVKESK. Trimming pared 4 bases from V and 3 bases from J, leaving 10 bases between. CDR3 region: CASSPGILYEQYF. Written as DNA, the CDR3 is TGTGCCAGCAGCCCTGGGATCCTCTACGAGCAGTACTTC.

This clonotype was counted a few times. This chain joins TRBV20-1 and TRBJ1-5; D gene unclear. Germline lookup yields CDR1 DFQATT and CDR2 SNEGSKA (reference sequence). Trimming stripped 5 bases from V and 6 bases from J, with 11 bases between. The CDR3 has 12 residues. CDR3 in amino acids: CSASPGIQPQHF. CDR3 coding DNA: TGCAGTGCTTCCCCGGGGATTCAGCCCCAGCATTTT.

There are a few counts of this clonotype. The chain combines TRBV12-3 or TRBV12-4 with TRBJ2-6; D is unclear. CDR3 length: 16 amino acids. V lost 4 bases and J 1 base, leaving 11 bases between the germline ends. CDR3 region: CASSSLTPSGANVLTF. The DNA for the CDR3 is TGTGCCAGCAGTTCCCTCACACCTTCTGGGGCCAACGTCCTGACTTTC.

The genes are TRBV7-2 and TRBJ2-7, with a possible D match to TRBD1 (6 bases). Trimming left V 5 bases short and J 4 bases short, with 15 bases between. Per germline, CDR1 SGHTA and CDR2 FQGNSA. The CDR3 is made up of 14 amino acids. The CDR3 DNA is TGTGCCAGCAGCAGCCTGGGGGCGACATACGAGCAGTACTTC. It encodes CASSSLGATYEQYF.

A remark on this clonotype: The junction and the germline gene differ at one end; a read error may be behind it. The chain employs TRBV12-3 or TRBV12-4 and TRBJ2-2; TRBD2 is a possible D gene (6 bases). This CDR3 region has 12 residues. The CDR3 nucleotides are TGTGCCAGCAGCCAGACTAGTGGGGAGATGTTTTTT. Its translation is CASSQTSGEMFF.

The gene calls are TRBV29-1 and TRBJ2-1; no clear D. This CDR3 contains 12 residues. Trimming took off 3 bases at V and 6 bases at J, with 9 bases between the two ends. Germline-derived CDR1 and CDR2 are SQVTM and ANQGSEA. The CDR3 DNA reads as TGCAGCGTTGAGCCTAGTTCCAATGAGCAGTTCTTC. Translated, it gives CSVEPSSNEQFF.

This clonotype was recorded a few times. The chain links TRBV5-4 to TRBJ2-1; 9 nucleotides line up with TRBD2. The CDR3 consists of 13 residues. Per germline, CDR1 SGHNT and CDR2 YYREEE (reference sequence). With V trimmed by 0 bases and J by 8 bases, 0 bases remained unmatched. CDR3 residues: CASSLGGRDEQFF. The CDR3 DNA sequence: TGTGCCAGCAGCTTGGGCGGGAGGGATGAGCAGTTCTTC.

This rearrangement joins TRBV20-1 to TRBJ2-1, with 8 bases aligning to TRBD2. Unmatched junction bases numbered 10, after V lost 0 bases and J lost 6 bases. Germline values: CDR1 DFQATT, CDR2 SNEGSKA (reference sequence). The CDR3 sequence is 16 residues long. CDR3 in amino acids: CSAREGGGLGPNEQFF. In DNA form, the CDR3 reads TGCAGTGCTAGAGAGGGTGGGGGACTAGGGCCCAATGAGCAGTTCTTC.

V gene TRBV4-3 combines with J gene TRBJ2-7; D might be TRBD1 (7 bases). The CDR3 runs 15 residues. V lost 0 bases, J lost 2 bases, and 11 bases lay in between. CDR1 is LGHNA, CDR2 YSLEER, per germline. This CDR3 is CASSQEEGAPYEQYF. The CDR3 coding sequence is TGCGCCAGCAGCCAAGAGGAGGGGGCACCCTACGAGCAGTACTTC.

CDR3 nucleotides: TGTGCCAGCAGTTACTCTAGCGGGAGTCTTACAGGGTACGAGCAGTACTTC. Encoded protein: CASSYSSGSLTGYEQYF. The chain carries TRBV6-5 and TRBJ2-7, with 9 nucleotides matching TRBD2. The CDR3 covers 17 residues. V was pared by 0 bases and J by 4 bases, with 10 bases of the junction left unmatched. The V gene's germline CDR1 is MNHEY and CDR2 SVGAGI.

This clonotype showed up just a few times. The chain joins TRBV12-3 or TRBV12-4 to TRBJ2-6; a weak D match, TRBD2 (6 bases). Trimming shortened V by 6 bases and J by 2 bases, and 14 bases separated the two germline ends. The CDR3 covers 16 residues. In DNA form, the CDR3 reads TGTGCCAGCAGCCTACCCCCGGGAGCTGGGGCCAACGTCCTGACTTTC. As protein: CASSLPPGAGANVLTF.